This entry describes one T cell receptor (beta chain). The antigen remains unidentified. This sample was included in a study of cytomegalovirus exposure and HLA in healthy donors. General study findings and limits: Rates of TCR association differed by HLA locus in a later analysis, with DRB1 highest and HLA-C lowest. In an earlier analysis, about 87% or about 30%: the productive usage of most TCR beta V segments. It was only CMV serostatus that was available as immune exposure information. Associated with HLA alleles at 0.05 false discovery rate in a later analysis were 15,000 to 20,000 TCR beta sequences.

CDR3 length: 16 amino acids. The J segment lost 6 bases and the V segment lost 3 bases, leaving 6 bases of the junction unmatched. The V gene's germline CDR1 is SGHTA and CDR2 FQGNSA. The PCR ran on 60 Vbeta and 13 Jbeta primers. Data came from immunoSEQ multiplex PCR; TCRdb stores just in-frame clones and leaves some out. The data contain around 150,000 clones, around 84% of them singletons. The genes are TRBV7-2 and TRBJ2-2; 11 bases agree with TRBD2. Input material: PBMCs. The sequence was collected from a young man in good health and CMV-seronegative. The CDR3 nucleotides are TGTGCCAGCAGCTTGATAGCGGGGGGGCCCCCCGGGGAGCTGTTTTTT. Translating gives CASSLIAGGPPGELFF.